One sample yielded the 9 T cell receptor beta chains listed below, sequenced in a study of cytomegalovirus exposure and HLA in healthy donors. The PCR had 60 Vbeta and 13 Jbeta primers. Assay: immunoSEQ multiplex PCR; the TCRdb copy retains only in-frame clones and omits some. The ten most abundant clones cover approximately 2.6% of a sample with 120,000 to 150,000 clones. The sample taken for sequencing was PBMCs. The receptor source for this set is a man aged 40-50 years in good health and CMV-seronegative.

The V call is TRBV2, the J call TRBJ2-3, with TRBD1 matching over 10 bases. The CDR3 runs 15 residues. V lost 4 bases, J lost 3 bases, and 4 bases stayed unmatched. Germline V gene data show CDR1 as SNHLY and CDR2 as FYNNEI. The CDR3 region has the DNA TGTGCCAGCAGTGGGCAGGGACAGGGGACAGATACGCAGTATTTT. Translation gives CASSGQGQGTDTQYF. Based on the CDR3 plus reference TRBV2 and TRBJ2-3, the full variable domain is EPEVTQTPSHQVTQMGQEVILRCVPISNHLYFYWYRQILGQKVEFLVSFYNNEISEKSEIFDDQFSVERPDGSNFTLKIRSTKLEDSAMYFCASSGQGQGTDTQYFGPGTRLTVL.

CDR3 in amino acids: CASSVGGGHPPYGYTF. In DNA, the CDR3 is TGTGCCAGCAGCGTTGGAGGGGGCCATCCTCCCTATGGCTACACCTTC. The V and J genes are TRBV9 and TRBJ1-2, with 7 bases fitting TRBD1. This CDR3 comprises 16 residues. Germline-derived CDR1 and CDR2 are SGDLS and YYNGEE. Trimming at V came to 2 bases and at J to 4 bases, leaving 11 bases not matched to a gene.

This CDR3 is CASSLGRGDQPQHF. The CDR3 coding sequence is TGTGCCAGCAGCTTGGGCAGGGGGGATCAGCCCCAGCATTTT. The chain joins TRBV5-8 to TRBJ1-5; 7 nucleotides align to TRBD1. The germline V gene encodes CDR1 SGHTS and CDR2 YDEGEE. V shed 0 bases and J 5 bases; nucleotides not matched to a gene: 2. This CDR3 has 14 amino acids.

The chain recombines TRBV27 with TRBJ1-1, with a weak D call TRBD1 (5 bases). Between the trimmed V and J ends, which lost 3 bases and 6 bases, there was a span of 17 bases. The CDR3 contains 15 residues. Germline lookup yields CDR1 MNHEY and CDR2 SMNVEV (reference sequence). The chain's CDR3 is CASSLKAGIRAEAFF. In nucleotides, the CDR3 is TGTGCCAGCAGTTTGAAGGCAGGGATTCGGGCTGAAGCTTTCTTT.

The rearrangement uses TRBV5-1 and TRBJ1-1; D remains unclear. From germline, CDR1 is SGHRS and CDR2 YFSETQ. This CDR3 spans 16 amino acids. Deletions cut 0 bases from V and 0 bases from J, with 12 bases between. CDR3 amino acids: CASSLGGVGLNTEAFF. The CDR3 nucleotides read TGCGCCAGCAGCTTGGGGGGAGTAGGGTTGAACACTGAAGCTTTCTTT. The variable domain in full, with the rest retrieved from reference TRBV5-1 and TRBJ1-1, is KAGVTQTPRYLIKTRGQQVTLSCSPISGHRSVSWYQQTPGQGLQFLFEYFSETQRNKGNFPGRFSGRQFSNSRSEMNVSTLELGDSALYLCASSLGGVGLNTEAFFGQGTRLTVV.

This chain's CDR3 is CASSTPGTVAYEQYF. CDR3 DNA sequence: TGTGCCAGCAGCACTCCCGGGACAGTAGCCTACGAGCAGTACTTC. The V gene is TRBV11-2, the J gene TRBJ2-7; 7 nucleotides align to TRBD1. This CDR3 region has 15 residues. V shed 5 bases, J shed 2 bases, and the junction held 9 bases outside the gene matches. Germline V gene sequence: CDR1 SGHAT, CDR2 FQNNGV.

The chain couples TRBV4-3 to TRBJ2-3; 9 nucleotides match TRBD1. CDR3 length equals 14 residues. The V gene end was trimmed by 1 base and the J gene end by 5 bases; junction bases not matched to a gene: 1. In germline, CDR1 is LGHNA, CDR2 YSLEER. Here the CDR3 DNA reads TGCGCCAGCAGCCAAGGGACAGGGGAAGATACGCAGTATTTT. Amino acids: CASSQGTGEDTQYF.

This rearrangement joins TRBV28 to TRBJ2-7; tentative D call: TRBD1 (6 bases). CDR1 is MDHEN and CDR2 is SYDVKM in the germline V gene. The CDR3 length is 14 residues. The V gene lost 8 bases and the J gene lost 2 bases, with 16 bases spanning the gap. CDR3 in DNA: TGTGCCAGCGGACCACAGGGAGATACCTACGAGCAGTACTTC. Residues: CASGPQGDTYEQYF.

The rearrangement links TRBV4-3 to TRBJ2-7, with 8 positions matching TRBD1. Germline CDR1 is LGHNA and CDR2 is YSLEER. With 1 base clipped from V and 3 bases from J, the junction kept 8 bases outside the gene matches. This CDR3 has 16 amino acids. This chain's CDR3 is CASSQGVRTGSYEQYF. The CDR3, as DNA: TGCGCCAGCAGCCAAGGTGTGAGGACAGGGAGCTACGAGCAGTACTTC.